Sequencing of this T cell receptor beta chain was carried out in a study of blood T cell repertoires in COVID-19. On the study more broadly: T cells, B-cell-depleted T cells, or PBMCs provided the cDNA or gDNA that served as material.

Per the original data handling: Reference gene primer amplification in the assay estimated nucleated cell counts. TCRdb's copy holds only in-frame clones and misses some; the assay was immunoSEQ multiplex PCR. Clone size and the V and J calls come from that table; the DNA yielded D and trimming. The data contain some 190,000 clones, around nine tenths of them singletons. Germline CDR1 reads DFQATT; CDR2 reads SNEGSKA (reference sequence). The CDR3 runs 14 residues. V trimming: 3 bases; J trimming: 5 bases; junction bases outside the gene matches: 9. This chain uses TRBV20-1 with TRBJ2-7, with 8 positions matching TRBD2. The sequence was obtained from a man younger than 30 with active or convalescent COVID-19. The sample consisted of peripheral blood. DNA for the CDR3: TGCAGTGCTAGTATCCCGGGGGGGCGGAACGAGCAGTACTTC. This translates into CSASIPGGRNEQYF.